The next 30 T cell receptor beta chains were all read from a single sample in a study of blood T cell repertoires in COVID-19. The repertoire was sequenced with immunoSEQ multiplex PCR; TCRdb's copy has only in-frame clones and lacks some. Counted here are almost 250,000 clones, around 85% occurring once; the ten biggest clones make up about 8.2%. Sequenced sample: PBMCs or T cells enriched from blood (not recorded which). The receptors derive from a woman aged 45-65 years with acute COVID-19.

The rearrangement links TRBV7-6 to TRBJ2-3; 10 nucleotides match TRBD2. The CDR3 is made up of 15 amino acids. Germline V CDR1 and CDR2: SGHVS, FNYEAQ. V shed 6 bases, J shed 3 bases, and the junction held 6 bases outside the gene matches. The CDR3 loop is CASRRLAGETDTQYF. The CDR3 DNA reads TGTGCCAGCAGGCGGCTAGCGGGGGAGACAGATACGCAGTATTTT.

The chain has TRBV7-2 and TRBJ2-7; 7 bases fit TRBD1. Unmatched junction bases numbered 7, after V lost 5 bases and J lost 3 bases. The CDR3 totals 14 residues. CDR1 and CDR2 from the germline V gene are SGHTA and FQGNSA. The CDR3 protein is CASSMGQRVYEQYF. The CDR3 coding sequence is TGTGCCAGCAGCATGGGACAGCGCGTCTACGAGCAGTACTTC.

This sequence joins TRBV19 and TRBJ2-1; 10 nucleotides match TRBD2. The CDR3 is 14 amino acids. Germline CDR1 and CDR2: LNHDA and SQIVND (reference sequence). V dropped 6 bases and J dropped 2; count of bases not matched to a gene: 1. CDR3: CASRTSGAYNEQFF. The CDR3 nucleotides are TGTGCCAGTAGAACTAGCGGGGCCTACAATGAGCAGTTCTTC.

The chain carries TRBV18 and TRBJ1-4, with D possibly being TRBD1 (5 bases). The CDR3 runs 13 residues. V lost 4 bases and J 8 bases, leaving 11 bases between the germline ends. Germline V lookup: CDR1 KGHSH, CDR2 LQKENI. Here the CDR3 reads CASSLKGREKLFF. In DNA form, the CDR3 reads TGTGCCAGCTCACTAAAGGGGCGGGAAAAACTGTTTTTT.

This sequence joins TRBV12-3 or TRBV12-4 and TRBJ2-2; D is perhaps TRBD1 (6 bases). The V end was cut by 4 bases, the J end by 8 bases, with 8 bases between. This CDR3 has 12 residues. As DNA, the CDR3 is TGTGCCAGCAGTTCAGGGGCTGGGGAGCTGTTTTTT. Translated, it gives CASSSGAGELFF.

The chain links TRBV7-2 to TRBJ1-5; TRBD1 matches 7 bases. CDR3 length equals 15 residues. The J segment lost 3 bases and the V segment lost 1 base, leaving 3 bases of the junction unmatched. CDR1 is SGHTA, CDR2 FQGNSA, per germline. The CDR3 loop reads CASSLGQGNNQPQHF. CDR3 DNA sequence: TGTGCCAGCAGCTTAGGACAGGGAAACAATCAGCCCCAGCATTTT.

This sequence joins TRBV6-4 and TRBJ2-1; D ambiguous. CDR3 length: 16 residues. V lost 7 bases, J lost 1 base, and 17 bases lay in between. Germline values: CDR1 MRHNA, CDR2 SNTAGT. The CDR3 DNA is TGTGCCAGCAAACTTGACATGGATGGATCCTACAATGAGCAGTTCTTC. This encodes CASKLDMDGSYNEQFF.

J is TRBJ1-4 and V is TRBV19; 12 bases match TRBD1. The V segment lost 7 bases and the J segment 8 bases; nucleotides outside the gene matches: 14. This CDR3 spans 17 amino acids. CDR1 and CDR2 (germline): LNHDA, SQIVND (reference sequence). The CDR3 DNA sequence: TGTGCCAGTATCCCAGGGACAGGGGGCGCTTCGTCCGAAAAACTGTTTTTT. Amino acids: CASIPGTGGASSEKLFF.

The chain recombines TRBV27 with TRBJ1-2, with TRBD1 matching over 7 bases. The CDR3 contains 13 residues. Germline CDR1 reads MNHEY; CDR2 reads SMNVEV (reference sequence). Losses at the gene ends were 7 bases for V and 2 bases for J; bases not matched to a gene: 4. For the CDR3, the DNA is TGTGCCAGCAAAACACAGGGGAACTATGGCTACACCTTC. Protein: CASKTQGNYGYTF.

Remarks on this clone: Germline is not matched at one junction end, which may reflect a read error. The chain recombines TRBV7-3 with TRBJ2-1; 9 nucleotides align to TRBD1. The CDR3 is made up of 16 amino acids. The germline gives CDR1 SGHTA, CDR2 FQGTGA. Written as DNA, the CDR3 is TGTGCCAGCGGCTTCCCCGGGACAGGGTCCTACAATGAGCAGTTCTTC. Amino acid sequence: CASGFPGTGSYNEQFF.

The chain carries TRBV10-2 and TRBJ1-3; D call uncertain. V was pared by 3 bases and J by 3 bases, with 6 bases between. The CDR3 sequence is 13 residues long. Germline-derived CDR1 and CDR2 are WSHSY and SAAADI. The CDR3 DNA sequence: TGCGCCAGCAGTGACCTCGGTGGAAACACCATATATTTT. Translation: CASSDLGGNTIYF.

This sequence joins TRBV5-1 and TRBJ1-6, with TRBD1 as a possible D gene (6 bases). The CDR3 spans 14 residues. Between the trimmed V and J ends, which lost 4 bases and 9 bases, there was a span of 14 bases. The germline V gene has CDR1 SGHRS and CDR2 YFSETQ. The CDR3 nucleotides are TGCGCCAGCAGCGGGGGGGACAATCCTTCACCCCTCCACTTT. Its protein is CASSGGDNPSPLHF.

V gene TRBV4-1 combines with J gene TRBJ1-2, with TRBD1 identical over 10 bases. The germline CDR1 and CDR2 sequences are MGHRA and YSYEKL. This CDR3 region has 15 residues. With V trimmed by 1 base and J by 3 bases, 2 bases remained unmatched. CDR3 protein: CASSQGTGGDYGYTF. The CDR3 nucleotides are TGCGCCAGCAGCCAAGGGACAGGGGGTGACTATGGCTACACCTTC.

The chain couples TRBV11-2 to TRBJ1-1; TRBD1 matches at 11 bases. Germline CDR1 reads SGHAT; CDR2 reads FQNNGV. The CDR3 consists of 18 residues. V shed 4 bases, J shed 2 bases, and the junction held 12 bases outside the gene matches. CDR3: CASSSWTGGVSFNTEAFF. In DNA, the CDR3 is TGTGCCAGCAGCTCGTGGACAGGGGGCGTGAGTTTTAACACTGAAGCTTTCTTT.

A single count supports this clone. The CDR3 bases are TGCGCCAGCAGTGAGGAGGACAGCTATGGCTACACCTTC. Translating gives CASSEEDSYGYTF. This chain joins TRBV10-2 and TRBJ1-2; the D gene is possibly TRBD1 (6 bases). The CDR3 totals 13 residues. Germline V lookup: CDR1 WSHSY, CDR2 SAAADI. Trimming shortened V by 2 bases and J by 4 bases, and 8 bases separated the two germline ends.

This chain links TRBV12-3 or TRBV12-4 with TRBJ2-3; D is undetermined. Trimming left V 4 bases short and J 9 bases short, with 5 bases between. The CDR3 totals 10 residues. This CDR3 reads CASSSSTQYF. The CDR3 DNA follows: TGTGCCAGCAGTTCGAGCACGCAGTATTTT.

The chain joins TRBV14 to TRBJ2-1, with D maybe TRBD2 (5 bases). V was clipped by 1 base and J by 2 bases, with 9 bases between them. The CDR3 is 15 residues long. CDR1 and CDR2 (germline): SGHDN, FVKESK. The CDR3 DNA reads as TGTGCCAGCAGCCAAGCTAGCCGCGCCTACAATGAGCAGTTCTTC. Amino acids: CASSQASRAYNEQFF.

The gene calls are TRBV18 and TRBJ1-6; D is possibly TRBD1 (5 bases). In germline, CDR1 is KGHSH, CDR2 LQKENI. The germline V and J ends were trimmed by 6 bases and 4 bases, with 7 bases remaining between them. This CDR3 spans 13 amino acids. CDR3 nucleotides: TGTGCCAGCTCTGACAGTTATAATTCACCCCTCCACTTT. Its protein product is CASSDSYNSPLHF.

This CDR3 reads CASSEDRSIYTF. Written as DNA, the CDR3 is TGTGCCAGCAGTGAAGACAGGAGTATCTACACCTTC. The chain carries TRBV6-1 and TRBJ1-2; a weak D match, TRBD1 (5 bases). Deletions cut 1 base from V and 10 bases from J, with 10 bases between. The CDR3 has 12 residues. Germline loops: CDR1 MNHNS, CDR2 SASEGT.

The chain has TRBV7-9 and TRBJ1-4; 9 bases map to TRBD1. Germline V gene sequence: CDR1 SEHNR, CDR2 FQNEAQ (reference sequence). The length of the CDR3 is 13 residues. The V and J ends lost 5 bases and 13 bases, in that order; junction bases with no gene match: 8. The CDR3 nucleotides read TGTGCCAGCAGCGGGTGGACAGGGGAGAGACTGTTTTTT. This codes for CASSGWTGERLFF.

The CDR3 is CASSPGQMIYGYTF. The CDR3 DNA reads as TGTGCCAGCAGCCCGGGACAGATGATCTATGGCTACACCTTC. This chain joins TRBV6-5 and TRBJ1-2, with TRBD1 matching 7 bases. The length of the CDR3 is 14 residues. J gave up 4 bases and V 6 bases, and 8 bases lay outside the gene matches. Per the germline V gene, CDR1 is MNHEY and CDR2 is SVGAGI.

In regard to this clone: Other nucleotide sequences in the sample specify the same CDR3. This CDR3 is CASSQIQGTEAFF. In DNA, the CDR3 is TGCGCCAGCAGCCAGATTCAGGGGACTGAAGCTTTCTTT. The chain recombines TRBV4-3 with TRBJ1-1; a possible D gene is TRBD1 (6 bases). The CDR3 covers 13 residues. Trimming removed 3 bases at V and 5 bases at J, with 10 bases between. CDR1 and CDR2 (germline): LGHNA, YSLEER.

This chain connects TRBV3-1 (or the pseudogene TRBV3-2) to TRBJ1-2; the D gene is possibly TRBD1 (5 bases). The CDR3 consists of 16 residues. CDR1 is LGHDT and CDR2 is YNNKEL in the germline V gene (reference sequence). V was shortened by 0 bases and J by 1 base, with 12 bases between the two germline ends. The CDR3 sequence: CASSQEGQYVNYGYTF. Here the CDR3 DNA reads TGTGCCAGCAGCCAAGAGGGGCAGTATGTTAACTATGGCTACACCTTC.

J is TRBJ2-5 and V is TRBV18, with D tentatively TRBD1 (5 bases). V dropped 4 bases and J dropped 2 bases, with 11 bases sitting between them. Germline assignment: CDR1 KGHSH and CDR2 LQKENI. This CDR3 region has 14 residues. CDR3 in amino acids: CASSLRQMQETQYF. CDR3 nucleotides: TGTGCCAGCTCACTACGACAGATGCAAGAGACCCAGTACTTC.

This sequence joins TRBV27 and TRBJ2-5; no definite D call. Germline loops: CDR1 MNHEY, CDR2 SMNVEV (reference sequence). The CDR3 is made up of 14 amino acids. The V gene lost 6 bases and the J gene lost 4 bases, with 15 bases spanning the gap. The CDR3 nucleotides read TGTGCCAGCAGCCCCTCCAGCGTCGTAGAGACCCAGTACTTC. This codes for CASSPSSVVETQYF.

This clone has ten or more counts. The V gene is TRBV6-5, the J gene TRBJ1-2, with D uncertain. This CDR3 has 14 amino acids. Germline V gives CDR1 MNHEY, CDR2 SVGAGI. V lost 0 bases, J lost 4 bases, and 9 bases lay in between. The CDR3 nucleotides read TGTGCCAGCAGTTACTCGATGAACTCCTATGGCTACACCTTC. This translates into CASSYSMNSYGYTF.

The V gene is TRBV11-2, the J gene TRBJ2-1, with 8 bases lining up with TRBD2. CDR1 SGHAT and CDR2 FQNNGV come from the germline V gene. V dropped 5 bases and J dropped 4; count of bases not matched to a gene: 7. This CDR3 is 15 amino acids long. The CDR3 is CASSVAAGEYNEQFF. DNA for the CDR3: TGTGCCAGCAGCGTTGCAGCGGGAGAGTACAATGAGCAGTTCTTC.

This sequence joins TRBV6-5 and TRBJ2-3; D uncertain. Germline CDR1 MNHEY, CDR2 SVGAGI. Trimming stripped 6 bases from V and 6 bases from J, with 10 bases between. The CDR3 is 12 residues long. In DNA form, the CDR3 reads TGTGCCAGCAGGGCTTACCCGGATACGCAGTATTTT. As protein: CASRAYPDTQYF.

The chain couples TRBV30 to TRBJ1-6; 9 positions agree with TRBD1. The CDR3 totals 15 residues. Per the germline V gene, CDR1 is GTSNPN and CDR2 is SVGIG (reference sequence). Germline trimming cut 5 bases from V and 9 bases from J; bases unmatched to any gene: 11. CDR3 sequence (DNA): TGTGCCTGGGGCCGATTGGACAGGGGAGGTTCACCCCTCCACTTT. Translation: CAWGRLDRGGSPLHF.

The chain joins TRBV6-2 or TRBV6-3 to TRBJ1-5; D is possibly TRBD1 (6 bases). The CDR3 runs to 14 residues. The V end was cut by 5 bases, the J end by 3 bases, with 11 bases between. The germline V gene has CDR1 MNHEY and CDR2 SVGEGT. The CDR3 here is CASSTAGDNQPQHF. As DNA, the CDR3 is TGTGCCAGCAGTACCGCAGGGGACAATCAGCCCCAGCATTTT.